These T cell receptor beta chains were read from a single sample in a study of blood T cell repertoires in COVID-19. Profiled with immunoSEQ multiplex PCR; TCRdb holds only in-frame clones, not every one. The repertoire has about 240,000 clones, around four fifths of them found once; the top ten carry 5% to 7%. Sequenced sample: peripheral blood. The receptors originated from a woman aged 55 to 70 with active or convalescent COVID-19. CDR3s include the opening cysteine and the closing phenylalanine or tryptophan. Each record gives: V gene, D gene, J gene, clone size, CDR3 DNA, CDR3 protein. A D gene is named only where the DNA matches it firmly. Clone size appears in some rows only: once, few, many, or a class for an expanded clone.

V: TRBV25-1
D: NA
J: TRBJ2-1
size: NA
DNA: TGTGCCAGCAGTGAAAGAGGTCCCTACAATGAGCAGTTCTTC
CDR3: CASSERGPYNEQFF

V: TRBV19
D: TRBD1
J: TRBJ1-6
size: NA
DNA: TGTGCCAGTAGTCCGTGGACAGGGACCAATTCACCCCTCCACTTT
CDR3: CASSPWTGTNSPLHF

V: TRBV25-1
D: TRBD1
J: TRBJ1-1
size: once
DNA: TGTGCCAGCCGCCGGGACAGGGAATCTGAAGCTTTCTTT
CDR3: CASRRDRESEAFF

V: TRBV2
D: NA
J: TRBJ1-5
size: NA
DNA: TGTGCCAGCACGGGGAGCGGGCAGCCCCAGCATTTT
CDR3: CASTGSGQPQHF

V: TRBV19
D: TRBD1
J: TRBJ1-2
size: NA
DNA: TGTGCCAGTAGTCTCCAGGGGGCTAGTAACTATGGCTACACCTTC
CDR3: CASSLQGASNYGYTF

V: TRBV10-3
D: TRBD1
J: TRBJ1-6
size: NA
DNA: TGTGCCATCAGGAGAACAGGGGATAATTCACCCCTCCACTTT
CDR3: CAIRRTGDNSPLHF

V: TRBV5-1
D: TRBD2
J: TRBJ2-3
size: NA
DNA: TGCGCCAGCAGCTTACGGGGACTAGCGGGAGGGGACACAGATACGCAGTATTTT
CDR3: CASSLRGLAGGDTDTQYF

V: TRBV28
D: TRBD1
J: TRBJ1-2
size: NA
DNA: TGTGCCAGCAGTTTATTTGACAGGGTATCCAACTATGGCTACACCTTC
CDR3: CASSLFDRVSNYGYTF

V: TRBV7-8
D: TRBD2
J: TRBJ2-1
size: NA
DNA: TGTGCCAGCAGCTCAGGAAGCGGGGGATCCTACAATGAGCAGTTCTTC
CDR3: CASSSGSGGSYNEQFF

V: TRBV6-5
D: NA
J: TRBJ2-5
size: few
DNA: TGTGCCAGCAGCCGGCAGGGTGGGGAAGAGACCCAGTACTTC
CDR3: CASSRQGGEETQYF

V: TRBV27
D: NA
J: TRBJ1-2
size: NA
DNA: TGTGCCAGCACCCTCCCCCGCCAGGGACGATCGGGGGGGTATGGCTACACCTTC
CDR3: CASTLPRQGRSGGYGYTF

V: TRBV5-1
D: TRBD2
J: TRBJ2-3
size: few
DNA: TGCGCCAGCAGCTTGGCTGCTAGCGGGGGTGGCACAGATACGCAGTATTTT
CDR3: CASSLAASGGGTDTQYF

V: TRBV10-3
D: TRBD2
J: TRBJ2-3
size: once
DNA: TGTGCCATCAGTTTGGGACTAGCGGGGGGCCATGCTGGCACAGATACGCAGTATTTT
CDR3: CAISLGLAGGHAGTDTQYF

V: TRBV18
D: TRBD1
J: TRBJ1-1
size: NA
DNA: TGTGCCAGCTCTACAGGGGGAAGGACTGAAGCTTTCTTT
CDR3: CASSTGGRTEAFF

V: TRBV19
D: NA
J: TRBJ2-2
size: NA
DNA: TGTGCCAGTAGTATCCGGGAAGGAACCGGGGAGCTGTTTTTT
CDR3: CASSIREGTGELFF

V: TRBV10-2
D: TRBD1
J: TRBJ1-6
size: NA
DNA: TGCGCCAGCAGGGACAGGGAGGTGTACTCACCCCTCCACTTT
CDR3: CASRDREVYSPLHF

V: TRBV5-4
D: NA
J: TRBJ2-1
size: NA
DNA: TGTGCCAGCAGCTTGGATAACTACAATGAGCAGTTCTTC
CDR3: CASSLDNYNEQFF

V: TRBV5-5
D: NA
J: TRBJ1-2
size: NA
DNA: TGTGCCAGCAGCTTGGGGACAGACTATGGCTACACCTTC
CDR3: CASSLGTDYGYTF

V: TRBV19
D: TRBD1
J: TRBJ1-1
size: NA
DNA: TGTGCCAGTAGTATGGCCCCCCAAACAGGGGAAGGAGCTGAAGCTTTCTTT
CDR3: CASSMAPQTGEGAEAFF

V: TRBV5-4
D: NA
J: TRBJ2-2
size: NA
DNA: TGTGCCAGCAGCTTGGCGAGACAGAACACCGGGGAGCTGTTTTTT
CDR3: CASSLARQNTGELFF

V: TRBV2
D: TRBD1
J: TRBJ1-1
size: NA
DNA: TGTGCCAGCAGTTCCCCCGGGACAGGATGGGGAGGGGAAGCTTTCTTT
CDR3: CASSSPGTGWGGEAFF

V: TRBV29-1
D: TRBD2
J: TRBJ2-1
size: NA
DNA: TGCAGCGTTCGTATCAGCGGGAGAGGGCATGAGCAGTTCTTC
CDR3: CSVRISGRGHEQFF

V: TRBV5-1
D: TRBD2
J: TRBJ2-7
size: NA
DNA: TGCGCCAGCAGCCCCGATGGGGCGGGAGATATCCGCGAGCAGTACTTC
CDR3: CASSPDGAGDIREQYF

V: TRBV3-1/TRBV3-2
D: TRBD2
J: TRBJ2-5
size: NA
DNA: TGTGCCAGCAGGCGGGGGGGCGAAGAGACCCAGTACTTC
CDR3: CASRRGGEETQYF

V: TRBV7-2
D: TRBD1
J: TRBJ2-7
size: NA
DNA: TGTGCCAGCAGTGTAACGGGACAGGGGTCCTACGAGCAGTACTTC
CDR3: CASSVTGQGSYEQYF

V: TRBV28
D: TRBD1
J: TRBJ2-1
size: NA
DNA: TGTGCCAGCAGTGTTCCGGGACAGGGGGTATACAATGAGCAGTTCTTC
CDR3: CASSVPGQGVYNEQFF

V: TRBV19
D: TRBD2
J: TRBJ2-2
size: NA
DNA: TGTGCCAGTAGTACCTGGACTAGCGAAAACACCGGGGAGCTGTTTTTT
CDR3: CASSTWTSENTGELFF

V: TRBV29-1
D: TRBD1
J: TRBJ1-2
size: many
DNA: TGCAGCGTCGGGACAGGGGGTCCGGGAGGCTACACCTTC
CDR3: CSVGTGGPGGYTF

V: TRBV2
D: TRBD1
J: TRBJ1-2
size: NA
DNA: TGTGCCAGCAGTGATGACAGGGCCCGGGATGGCTATGGCTACACCTTC
CDR3: CASSDDRARDGYGYTF

V: TRBV10-3
D: NA
J: TRBJ1-2
size: NA
DNA: TGTGCCATCAGTGATGAACTTGGCTACACCTTC
CDR3: CAISDELGYTF

V: TRBV7-9
D: TRBD1
J: TRBJ2-2
size: NA
DNA: TGTGCCAGCAGCCCGGGACAGGGAGACACCGGGGAGCTGTTTTTT
CDR3: CASSPGQGDTGELFF

V: TRBV19
D: TRBD1
J: TRBJ2-7
size: NA
DNA: TGTGCCAGTAGCAAACGGGACAGCATCTTCGAGCAGTACTTC
CDR3: CASSKRDSIFEQYF

V: TRBV7-9
D: TRBD2
J: TRBJ2-1
size: NA
DNA: TGTGCCAGCAGCTTGGGACTAGCGGACAATGAGCAGTTCTTC
CDR3: CASSLGLADNEQFF

V: TRBV7-3
D: NA
J: TRBJ1-3
size: NA
DNA: TGTGCCAGCAGCTTAACGTCAGGTAGCTCTGGAAACACCATATATTTT
CDR3: CASSLTSGSSGNTIYF

V: TRBV6-6
D: TRBD2
J: TRBJ2-1
size: NA
DNA: TGTGCCAGCAGCCCCCAAAGCGGGAGGGCTCACGAGCAGTTCTTC
CDR3: CASSPQSGRAHEQFF

V: TRBV27
D: TRBD1
J: TRBJ1-2
size: NA
DNA: TGTGCCAGCACCCCGACAGGGGAGGGTGGCTACACCTTC
CDR3: CASTPTGEGGYTF

V: TRBV7-9
D: TRBD2
J: TRBJ2-2
size: NA
DNA: TGTGCCGACAGCGGGGTCGGGGAGCTGTTTTTT
CDR3: CADSGVGELFF

V: TRBV3-1/TRBV3-2
D: NA
J: TRBJ1-6
size: NA
DNA: TGTGCCAGCAGCCTTGGACAGAGGAATTCACCCCTCCACTTT
CDR3: CASSLGQRNSPLHF

V: TRBV3-1/TRBV3-2
D: NA
J: TRBJ2-5
size: NA
DNA: TGTGCCAGTCGCACCCGGGGGTGGGAGACCCAGTACTTC
CDR3: CASRTRGWETQYF

V: TRBV12-5
D: TRBD2
J: TRBJ2-7
size: NA
DNA: TGTGCTAGTGGTTTCAGCATCGGGGCGGGAGAATTGGGGGAGCAGTACTTC
CDR3: CASGFSIGAGELGEQYF

V: TRBV6-2/TRBV6-3
D: TRBD2
J: TRBJ2-3
size: NA
DNA: TGTGCCAGCAGTCTCCGACTAGCGGATACTAGCACAGATACGCAGTATTTT
CDR3: CASSLRLADTSTDTQYF

V: TRBV11-2
D: NA
J: TRBJ2-2
size: NA
DNA: TGTGCCAGCAGCTTAGTAAACACCGGGGAGCTGTTTTTT
CDR3: CASSLVNTGELFF

V: TRBV2
D: TRBD2
J: TRBJ2-2
size: NA
DNA: TGTGCCAGCAGTGAACAGCGGGGGACCGCCGGGGAGCTGTTTTTT
CDR3: CASSEQRGTAGELFF

V: TRBV15
D: NA
J: TRBJ2-1
size: NA
DNA: TGTGCCACCAGCAGAGGAAACAGGGGAGGCAATGAGCAGTTCTTC
CDR3: CATSRGNRGGNEQFF

V: TRBV18
D: TRBD1
J: TRBJ2-2
size: NA
DNA: TGTGCCAGCTCACAAAACCGGGACAGCAACACCGGGGAGCTGTTTTTT
CDR3: CASSQNRDSNTGELFF

V: TRBV15
D: NA
J: TRBJ1-3
size: NA
DNA: TGTGCCACCAGCAGAGATGGTGGAGACTCTGGAAACACCATATATTTT
CDR3: CATSRDGGDSGNTIYF

V: TRBV12-3/TRBV12-4
D: NA
J: TRBJ1-1
size: once
DNA: TGTGCCAGCAGCAGGCCGCCGGGGACTGAAGCTTTCTTT
CDR3: CASSRPPGTEAFF

V: TRBV28
D: NA
J: TRBJ1-2
size: NA
DNA: TGTGCCAGCAGAAGGGGAGGAGACTATGGCTACACCTTC
CDR3: CASRRGGDYGYTF

V: TRBV29-1
D: NA
J: TRBJ2-1
size: NA
DNA: TGCAGTCTAATGGGAGGACTCTACAATGAGCAGTTCTTC
CDR3: CSLMGGLYNEQFF